This TCR beta chain originates from a study of early T cells in non-severe SARS-CoV-2 infection. Study-level information: Chains were not paired, and sequencing was done on bulk RNA from unsorted whole blood. General observations from the study: A preference for anti-spike CD8 responses marked VDJdb matching, which missed private and CD4 specificities.

The CDR3 runs to 15 residues. CDR1 and CDR2 from the germline V gene are SGHTA and FQGTGA. The V and J ends lost 4 bases and 8 bases respectively, with 20 bases between them. Tagging with unique molecular identifiers was applied to individual cDNA molecules. One entry per CDR3 protein results from TCRdb running MiXCR on the 5' RACE reads. Of tens of thousands of distinct CDR3 sequences in the sample, about 14% were seen once. In the case of this clonotype: Its antigen is unknown.

This sequence originates from an adult who was a healthcare worker with PCR-confirmed SARS-CoV-2 infection or an uninfected control (not recorded which). The sample taken for sequencing was whole blood. The chain joins TRBV7-3 to TRBJ1-1, with D tentatively TRBD1 (6 bases). The CDR3 is CASSSGSPGALEAFF. CDR3 DNA: TGTGCCAGCAGCTCCGGGTCTCCGGGGGCTTTGGAAGCTTTCTTT.